The rows below give T cell receptor beta chains drawn from one sample of a study of T cells in Graves' hyperthyroidism and ophthalmopathy. TCRdb passed the multiplex PCR reads through MiXCR, listing each CDR3 protein once. The sample shows roughly 640,000 distinct CDR3 sequences, approximately 15% of them seen only once. Sample: blood. The receptors were sampled from a woman in her thirties or forties with Graves' ophthalmopathy. Each CDR3 is given with its conserved first and last residue. A D gene is named only where the DNA matches it firmly. Where a row states a size, it is once, few, many or the class of an expanded clone; other rows omit it.

cdr3_length	v_call	j_call	clone_size	d_call	cdr3_aa	cdr3_nt
13	TRBV10-3	TRBJ1-2	.	.	CAISESSGDGYTF	TGTGCCATCAGTGAGTCTAGTGGGGACGGCTACACCTTC
17	TRBV2	TRBJ2-1	.	.	CASRLRWGGGRSNEQFF	TGTGCCAGCAGACTCCGGTGGGGCGGCGGGCGGTCCAATGAGCAGTTCTTC
16	TRBV20-1	TRBJ2-7	many	TRBD2	CSARETGLAAGREQYF	TGCAGTGCTAGAGAAACAGGACTAGCAGCCGGGCGCGAGCAGTACTTC
13	TRBV27	TRBJ1-5	many	.	CASSRGYGQPQHF	TGTGCCAGCAGTCGGGGCTATGGTCAGCCCCAGCATTTT
14	TRBV12-3/TRBV12-4	TRBJ1-4	many	.	CASSRARRDEKLFF	TGTGCCAGCTCCCGGGCCCGACGCGATGAAAAACTGTTTTTT
14	TRBV3-1	TRBJ1-1	many	.	CASSDQGMNTEAFF	TGTGCCAGCAGCGACCAGGGCATGAACACTGAAGCTTTCTTT
19	TRBV3-1	TRBJ2-6	few	TRBD2	CASSQDRRSGTSGANVLTF	TGTGCCAGCAGCCAAGATAGGCGAAGCGGGACCTCTGGGGCCAACGTCCTGACTTTC
16	TRBV7-2	TRBJ2-5	many	TRBD2	CASSLGPSGGQETQYF	TGTGCCAGCAGCTTAGGTCCTAGCGGGGGACAAGAGACCCAGTACTTC
13	TRBV2	TRBJ1-5	many	.	CASSGHRNQPQHF	TGTGCCAGCAGCGGACATAGAAATCAGCCCCAGCATTTT
14	TRBV3-1	TRBJ2-7	many	TRBD2	CASSLAGEGAEQYF	TGTGCCAGCAGCCTCGCCGGGGAGGGAGCCGAGCAGTACTTC
19	TRBV28	TRBJ1-5	.	TRBD1	CASSLSGRGSAPSNQPQHF	TGTGCCAGCAGTTTATCCGGCAGGGGGTCGGCCCCTAGCAATCAGCCCCAGCATTTT
13	TRBV20-1	TRBJ2-4	.	TRBD2	CSARLATENIQYF	TGCAGCGCGCGACTAGCGACGGAAAACATTCAGTACTTC
14	TRBV18	TRBJ2-5	many	TRBD2	CASSLGLARETQYF	TGTGCCAGCTCACTTGGACTAGCGAGGGAGACCCAGTACTTC
15	TRBV19	TRBJ1-1	.	.	CASSVPQGMNTEAFF	TGTGCCAGTAGTGTGCCCCAGGGTATGAACACTGAAGCTTTCTTT
12	TRBV20-1	TRBJ2-7	.	.	CSASGPGDKQYF	TGCAGTGCTAGTGGGCCAGGGGATAAGCAGTACTTC
15	TRBV2	TRBJ2-3	many	TRBD2	CASTVGLAGTDTQYF	TGTGCCAGCACCGTCGGACTAGCCGGCACAGATACGCAGTATTTT
13	TRBV29-1	TRBJ2-1	.	.	CSVVYSSYNEQFF	TGCAGCGTTGTGTACTCTTCCTACAATGAGCAGTTCTTC
14	TRBV30	TRBJ2-1	many	.	CAWSQGTSRGAQFF	TGTGCCTGGAGTCAAGGGACTTCTAGGGGGGCGCAGTTCTTC
14	TRBV7-9	TRBJ2-5	many	.	CASRLGQIQETQYF	TGTGCCAGCCGCCTCGGGCAGATCCAAGAGACCCAGTACTTC
13	TRBV5-5	TRBJ2-2	.	.	CASSSYITGELFF	TGTGCCAGCAGCTCCTATATCACCGGGGAGCTGTTTTTT
15	TRBV3-1	TRBJ2-2	.	.	CASSQEGSGTGELFF	TGTGCCAGCAGCCAAGAAGGGTCCGGAACCGGGGAGCTGTTTTTT
15	TRBV2	TRBJ2-7	.	.	CASRFGSQSSYEQYF	TGTGCCAGCAGGTTCGGGTCCCAGAGCTCCTACGAGCAGTACTTC
14	TRBV5-1	TRBJ2-1	many	.	CASSFPGTYNEQFF	TGCGCCAGCAGCTTCCCAGGAACCTACAATGAGCAGTTCTTC
14	TRBV29-1	TRBJ1-1	.	.	CSVALQLQPGEAFF	TGCAGCGTTGCGTTGCAGCTACAGCCCGGAGAAGCTTTCTTT
13	TRBV5-1	TRBJ1-6	.	.	CASSSVGVAPLHF	TGCGCCAGCAGCTCGGTCGGGGTCGCACCCCTCCACTTT
16	TRBV11-2	TRBJ2-2	many	.	CASLGWSGVNTGELFF	TGTGCCAGCTTGGGATGGAGTGGGGTAAACACCGGGGAGCTGTTTTTT
17	TRBV6-1	TRBJ2-7	few	TRBD1	CASRHRQGTKSTYEQYF	TGTGCCAGCCGGCACCGACAGGGTACTAAATCAACCTACGAGCAGTACTTC
14	TRBV20-1	TRBJ1-2	many	TRBD1	CSATTGGRNYGYTF	TGCAGTGCGACCACAGGGGGCCGAAACTATGGCTACACCTTC
15	TRBV12-3/TRBV12-4	TRBJ1-6	many	TRBD1	CASSRTGGANSPLHF	TGTGCCAGCAGTCGGACAGGGGGCGCGAATTCACCCCTCCACTTT
14	TRBV18	TRBJ2-1	many	TRBD1	CASSGTGKIDEQFF	TGTGCCAGCTCCGGGACAGGGAAAATCGATGAGCAGTTCTTC
16	TRBV5-1	TRBJ2-1	few	TRBD2	CASSKFLAGGPHEQFF	TGCGCCAGCAGCAAATTCCTAGCGGGGGGGCCCCATGAGCAGTTCTTC
15	TRBV15	TRBJ2-1	few	TRBD2	CATSELAGSYNEQFF	TGTGCCACCAGCGAACTAGCGGGGTCTTACAATGAGCAGTTCTTC
16	TRBV20-1	TRBJ2-3	many	.	CSAPTRTPAHGDTQYF	TGCAGTGCCCCCACCAGGACGCCAGCTCACGGCGATACGCAGTATTTT
13	TRBV28	TRBJ1-1	many	.	CASSSERGLGAFF	TGTGCCAGCAGCTCCGAACGGGGGCTAGGAGCTTTCTTT
16	TRBV5-1	TRBJ2-1	many	TRBD1	CASSWVPGQGRSEQFF	TGCGCCAGCAGCTGGGTACCGGGACAGGGAAGGAGTGAGCAGTTCTTC
17	TRBV6-5	TRBJ2-6	.	.	CASSYSGTWSGANVLTF	TGTGCCAGCAGTTACTCCGGGACCTGGTCTGGGGCCAACGTCCTGACTTTC
14	TRBV5-5	TRBJ1-4	many	.	CASSSEWVAEKLFF	TGTGCCAGCAGCTCGGAGTGGGTCGCGGAAAAACTGTTTTTT
17	TRBV28	TRBJ2-3	many	.	CASSSRQTVGPGDTQYF	TGTGCCAGCAGTTCCCGGCAGACCGTAGGCCCCGGAGATACGCAGTATTTT
12	TRBV20-1	TRBJ2-5	.	.	CSADSRSETQYF	TGCAGTGCCGACTCGAGGAGCGAGACCCAGTACTTC
15	TRBV7-8	TRBJ2-7	.	TRBD2	CASSLGQGLAYEQYF	TGTGCCAGCAGCTTAGGTCAGGGACTAGCCTACGAGCAGTACTTC